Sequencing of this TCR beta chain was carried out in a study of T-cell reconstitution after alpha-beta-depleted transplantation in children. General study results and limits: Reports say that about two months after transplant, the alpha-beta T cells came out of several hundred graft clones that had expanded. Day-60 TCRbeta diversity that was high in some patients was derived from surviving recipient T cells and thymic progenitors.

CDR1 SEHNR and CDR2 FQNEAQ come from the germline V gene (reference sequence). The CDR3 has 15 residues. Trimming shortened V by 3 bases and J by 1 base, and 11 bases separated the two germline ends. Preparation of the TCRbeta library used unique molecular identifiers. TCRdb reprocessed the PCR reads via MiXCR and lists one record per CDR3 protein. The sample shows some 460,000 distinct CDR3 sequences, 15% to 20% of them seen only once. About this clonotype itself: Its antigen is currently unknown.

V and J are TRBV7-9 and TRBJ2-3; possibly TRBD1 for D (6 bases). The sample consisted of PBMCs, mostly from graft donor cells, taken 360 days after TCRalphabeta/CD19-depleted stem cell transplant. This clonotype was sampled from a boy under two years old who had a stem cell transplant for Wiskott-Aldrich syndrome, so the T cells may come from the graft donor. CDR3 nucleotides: TGTGCCAGCAGCTTCGTGGGGGCCCGCACAGATACGCAGTATTTT. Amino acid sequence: CASSFVGARTDTQYF. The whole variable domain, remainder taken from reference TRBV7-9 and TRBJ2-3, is DTGVSQNPRHKITKRGQNVTFRCDPISEHNRLYWYRQTLGQGPEFLTYFQNEAQLEKSRLLSDRFSAERPKGSFSTLEIQRTEQGDSAMYLCASSFVGARTDTQYFGPGTRLTVL.